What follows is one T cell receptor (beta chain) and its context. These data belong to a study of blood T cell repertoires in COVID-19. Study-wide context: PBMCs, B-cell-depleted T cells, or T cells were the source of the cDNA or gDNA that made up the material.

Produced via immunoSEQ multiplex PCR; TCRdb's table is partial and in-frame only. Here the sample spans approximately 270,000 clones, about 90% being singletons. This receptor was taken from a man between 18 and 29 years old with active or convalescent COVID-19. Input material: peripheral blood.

The CDR3 bases are TGTGCCACCAGTGATCCTTTAGCGGGAGGAGAGACCCAGTACTTC. Its translation is CATSDPLAGGETQYF. The V call is TRBV24-1, the J call TRBJ2-5, with TRBD2 matching 10 bases. Trimming at V came to 3 bases and at J to 4 bases, leaving 4 bases not matched to a gene. This CDR3 has 15 residues. CDR1 KGHDR and CDR2 SFDVKD come from the germline V gene.